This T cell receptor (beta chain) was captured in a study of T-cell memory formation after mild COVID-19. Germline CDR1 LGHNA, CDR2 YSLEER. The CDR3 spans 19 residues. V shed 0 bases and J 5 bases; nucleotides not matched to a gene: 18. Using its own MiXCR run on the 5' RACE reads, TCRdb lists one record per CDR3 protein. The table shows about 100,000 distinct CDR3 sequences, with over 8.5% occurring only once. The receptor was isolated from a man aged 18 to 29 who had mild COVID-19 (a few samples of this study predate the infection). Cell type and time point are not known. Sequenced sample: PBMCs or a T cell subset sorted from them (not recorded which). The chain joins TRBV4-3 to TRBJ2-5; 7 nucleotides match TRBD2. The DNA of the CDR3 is TGCGCCAGCAGCCAAGATGCCGGGAGCGGGGTTCTTTCGTGGGAGACCCAGTACTTC. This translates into CASSQDAGSGVLSWETQYF.